The 10 T cell receptor beta chains below were found in one sample sequenced in a study of blood T cell repertoires in COVID-19. Method: immunoSEQ multiplex PCR; TCRdb's copy keeps in-frame clones and lacks some. The table records about 220,000 clones, about 86% of them present only once. The sample consisted of peripheral blood. These receptors all come from a woman aged 50 to 60 with COVID-19, enrolled during active disease.

J is TRBJ2-7 and V is TRBV28; D gene unclear. Germline loops: CDR1 MDHEN, CDR2 SYDVKM. V lost 2 bases and J 7 bases, leaving 9 bases between the germline ends. The CDR3 totals 12 residues. The CDR3 loop is CASSLGVREQYF. In DNA, the CDR3 is TGTGCCAGCAGTTTAGGTGTCCGGGAGCAGTACTTC.

The gene calls are TRBV7-9 and TRBJ1-1; D not certain. Trimming took off 1 base at V and 5 bases at J, with 8 bases between the two ends. The CDR3 consists of 13 residues. Germline V gene data show CDR1 as SEHNR and CDR2 as FQNEAQ (reference sequence). For the CDR3, the DNA is TGTGCCAGCAGCTTAGGTGAGGAAACTGAAGCTTTCTTT. Translation: CASSLGEETEAFF. Together with reference TRBV7-9 and TRBJ1-1, the CDR3 gives the full variable domain: DTGVSQNPRHKITKRGQNVTFRCDPISEHNRLYWYRQTLGQGPEFLTYFQNEAQLEKSRLLSDRFSAERPKGSFSTLEIQRTEQGDSAMYLCASSLGEETEAFFGQGTRLTVV.

This clone was counted between two and nine times. V usage is TRBV6-2 or TRBV6-3 and J usage is TRBJ1-5; 7 positions match TRBD1. V shed 4 bases and J 9 bases; nucleotides not matched to a gene: 15. CDR3 length: 16 residues. Germline V gives CDR1 MNHEY, CDR2 SVGEGT. Here the CDR3 reads CASSSTGPRHARPQHF. The CDR3 bases are TGTGCCAGCAGTTCGACAGGGCCCCGACACGCACGGCCCCAGCATTTT.

The chain has TRBV4-3 and TRBJ1-2, with D tentatively TRBD1 (6 bases). This CDR3 has 15 residues. V lost 1 base to trimming and J lost 7 bases, with 16 bases between them. Germline CDR1 and CDR2: LGHNA and YSLEER. CDR3 protein: CASSQVAGGAIGYTF. In DNA form, the CDR3 reads TGCGCCAGCAGCCAAGTTGCCGGGGGGGCGATTGGCTACACCTTC.

CDR3 sequence: CASSWRGGATNYGYTF. CDR3 coding DNA: TGTGCCAGTAGTTGGCGTGGAGGGGCGACTAACTATGGCTACACCTTC. This rearrangement joins TRBV19 to TRBJ1-2, with a possible D match to TRBD1 (5 bases). CDR3 size: 16 residues. CDR1 and CDR2 from the germline V gene are LNHDA and SQIVND (reference sequence). V lost 5 bases to trimming and J lost 0 bases, with 16 bases between them.

The gene calls are TRBV18 and TRBJ1-2; tentative D call: TRBD1 (6 bases). Trimming removed 2 bases at V and 0 bases at J, with 16 bases between. CDR1 and CDR2 (germline): KGHSH, LQKENI. The CDR3 extends over 17 amino acids. The CDR3 spells CASSPLTWTETNYGYTF. For the CDR3, the DNA is TGTGCCAGCTCACCATTGACCTGGACAGAGACTAACTATGGCTACACCTTC.

The V gene is TRBV24-1, the J gene TRBJ1-2, with no clear D. V dropped 6 bases and J dropped 2 bases, with 18 bases sitting between them. The CDR3 is 16 residues long. Germline loops: CDR1 KGHDR, CDR2 SFDVKD. This CDR3 reads CATSHSSWAENYGYTF. The DNA of the CDR3 is TGTGCCACCAGTCACTCCTCCTGGGCCGAGAACTATGGCTACACCTTC.

J is TRBJ1-2 and V is TRBV2; D unclear. CDR3 length: 13 residues. Trimming removed 6 bases at V and 6 bases at J, with 14 bases between. Germline values: CDR1 SNHLY, CDR2 FYNNEI. CDR3 sequence reads: CASREFEWDGYTF. The CDR3 nucleotides read TGTGCCAGCAGGGAGTTCGAGTGGGATGGCTACACCTTC.

V gene TRBV7-6 combines with J gene TRBJ2-1, with D uncertain. The CDR3 is 14 amino acids. Germline V CDR1 and CDR2: SGHVS, FNYEAQ. V gave up 1 base and J gave up 5 bases, with 9 bases separating them. The CDR3 DNA sequence: TGTGCCAGCAGCTTAGAGCGATCGAACAATGAGCAGTTCTTC. Its translation: CASSLERSNNEQFF.

This clone has a handful of counts. This chain links TRBV2 with TRBJ1-3; TRBD1 aligns across 8 bases. The V segment lost 0 bases and the J segment 3 bases; nucleotides outside the gene matches: 4. The CDR3 length is 16 residues. The germline CDR1 and CDR2 sequences are SNHLY and FYNNEI. CDR3 nucleotides: TGTGCCAGCAGTGAAGCGACAGGGGTGAATGGAAACACCATATATTTT. This translates into CASSEATGVNGNTIYF.